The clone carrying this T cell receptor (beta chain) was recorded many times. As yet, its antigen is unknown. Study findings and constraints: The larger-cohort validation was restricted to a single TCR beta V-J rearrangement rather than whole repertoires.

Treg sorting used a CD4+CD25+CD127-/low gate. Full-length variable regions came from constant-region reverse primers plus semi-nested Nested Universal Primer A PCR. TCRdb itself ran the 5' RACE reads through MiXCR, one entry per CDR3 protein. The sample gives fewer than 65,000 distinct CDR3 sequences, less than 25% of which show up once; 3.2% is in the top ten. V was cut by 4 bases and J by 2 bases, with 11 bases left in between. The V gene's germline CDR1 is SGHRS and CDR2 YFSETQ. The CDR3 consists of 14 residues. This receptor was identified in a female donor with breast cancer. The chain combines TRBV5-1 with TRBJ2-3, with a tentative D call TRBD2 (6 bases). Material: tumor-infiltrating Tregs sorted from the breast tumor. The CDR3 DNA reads TGCGCCAGCAGCCCCGGGACTTACACAGATACGCAGTATTTT. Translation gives CASSPGTYTDTQYF.